These 17 T cell receptor beta chains were all obtained from the same sample, sequenced in a study of blood T cells in healthy people across ages. With a J-beta primer mix and a sample-barcoded 5' primer, a second PCR ran 7 to 11 cycles. TCRdb re-derived calls from the 5' RACE reads in MiXCR, one entry per CDR3 protein. The table has about 1.8 million distinct CDR3 sequences, just under 50% seen once. The sequencing sample was made of blood. All receptors come from a woman aged 40 to 50 in good health.

The rearrangement joins TRBV28 to TRBJ2-4; TRBD1 matches at 10 bases. The end of the DNA fits TRBJ2-7 better, so the J call may be wrong. Germline V gene lookup returns CDR1 MDHEN and CDR2 SYDVKM. The CDR3 is 15 amino acids. CDR3 region: CASSLRGQGGYEQYF. The CDR3 nucleotides are TGTGCCAGCAGTCTAAGAGGACAGGGGGGCTACGAGCAGTACTTC.

The chain couples TRBV28 to TRBJ2-4; D not certain. Gene TRBJ2-7 matches the end of the DNA better, so the J call may be wrong. The CDR3 has 15 residues. From germline, CDR1 is MDHEN and CDR2 SYDVKM. CDR3 DNA sequence: TGTGCCAGCACTATTACCTCGGGTCTGTTCTACGAGCAGTACTTC. This encodes CASTITSGLFYEQYF.

This clonotype was recorded a few times. V and J are TRBV21-1 and TRBJ2-5; the table assigns TRBD2, which was not confirmed against the DNA. TRBV21-1 is flagged as a pseudogene. This CDR3 is 17 amino acids long. The chain's CDR3 is CASSKEGTSGGGETQYF. The CDR3 DNA sequence: TGTGCCAGCAGCAAGGAGGGTACTAGCGGGGGGGGAGAGACCCAGTACTTC.

CDR3 loop: CASRRDRDDSPLHF. For the CDR3, the DNA is TGTGCCAGCAGGAGGGACAGGGATGATTCACCCCTCCACTTT. The rearrangement links TRBV6-6 to TRBJ1-6; 9 bases line up with TRBD1. The CDR3 runs 14 residues. With 6 bases clipped from V and 8 bases from J, the junction kept 5 bases outside the gene matches. The germline V gene encodes CDR1 MNHNY and CDR2 SVGAGI (reference sequence).

The chain carries TRBV5-1 and TRBJ2-5; unclear D gene. The ends were cut back, 2 bases at V and 5 bases at J, with 7 bases in the middle. CDR3 length equals 12 residues. Per the germline V gene, CDR1 is SGHRS and CDR2 is YFSETQ. The CDR3 sequence is CASSFTSETQYF. CDR3 nucleotide sequence: TGCGCCAGCAGCTTTACTTCGGAGACCCAGTACTTC.

There are a few counts of this clonotype. The rearrangement joins TRBV3-1 to TRBJ1-5; no clear D. Trimming took off 0 bases at V and 3 bases at J, with 6 bases between the two ends. Germline V lookup: CDR1 LGHDT, CDR2 YNNKEL (reference sequence). The CDR3 is 14 amino acids. This CDR3 reads CASSQDLSNQPQHF. CDR3 sequence (DNA): TGTGCCAGCAGCCAAGATCTCTCCAATCAGCCCCAGCATTTT.

This clonotype was found a few times. The V gene is TRBV9, the J gene TRBJ2-1, with 7 bases fitting TRBD2. The CDR3 spans 15 residues. Looked up from germline, CDR1 is SGDLS and CDR2 is YYNGEE. Losses at the gene ends were 0 bases for V and 7 bases for J; bases not matched to a gene: 7. CDR3 in amino acids: CASSVEAGTGNEQFF. For the CDR3, the DNA is TGTGCCAGCAGCGTAGAAGCGGGGACCGGGAATGAGCAGTTCTTC.

This chain links TRBV14 with TRBJ2-3; TRBD2 matches 13 bases. CDR1 is SGHDN, CDR2 FVKESK, per germline. The CDR3 runs 17 residues. Trimming removed 5 bases from V and 0 bases from J; junction bases left unmatched: 5. CDR3 nucleotide sequence: TGTGCCAGCAGCAACGGACTAGCGGGGGCCAGCACAGATACGCAGTATTTT. This gives the protein CASSNGLAGASTDTQYF.

This clonotype was observed a few times. The J gene is TRBJ2-5, the V gene TRBV20-1; D ambiguous. CDR1 DFQATT and CDR2 SNEGSKA come from the germline V gene (reference sequence). V shed 6 bases and J shed 1 base, with 18 bases lying between them. CDR3 size: 15 residues. The CDR3 is CSARPLSGIQETQYF. CDR3 nucleotide sequence: TGCAGTGCGCGGCCTCTCTCGGGTATCCAAGAGACCCAGTACTTC.

The rearrangement uses TRBV7-2 and TRBJ1-2; D remains ambiguous. The germline V gene has CDR1 SGHTA and CDR2 FQGNSA. The CDR3 totals 13 residues. The V end lost 5 bases, the J end lost 6 bases, and 13 bases lay between the germline ends. CDR3 in DNA: TGTGCCAGCAGCGTAGATAGAAGGGATGGCTACACCTTC. Its translation: CASSVDRRDGYTF.

The chain employs TRBV12-3 or TRBV12-4 and TRBJ2-1; no reliable D call. The CDR3 length is 11 residues. With 6 bases removed from V and 7 bases from J, the gap between germline ends came to 7 bases. Written as DNA, the CDR3 is TGTGCCAGCAGGGATGGTAATGAGCAGTTCTTC. It encodes CASRDGNEQFF.

The gene calls are TRBV5-1 and TRBJ2-1, with D maybe TRBD2 (5 bases). This CDR3 has 13 residues. From germline, CDR1 is SGHRS and CDR2 YFSETQ. V lost 0 bases and J 8 bases, leaving 9 bases between the germline ends. The CDR3 protein is CASSLEMRDEQFF. The CDR3 DNA sequence: TGCGCCAGCAGCTTGGAGATGAGGGATGAGCAGTTCTTC. Full variable domain (rest looked up from reference TRBV5-1 and TRBJ2-1): KAGVTQTPRYLIKTRGQQVTLSCSPISGHRSVSWYQQTPGQGLQFLFEYFSETQRNKGNFPGRFSGRQFSNSRSEMNVSTLELGDSALYLCASSLEMRDEQFFGPGTRLTVL.

The rearrangement links TRBV27 to TRBJ1-4; 8 bases match TRBD1. Germline CDR1 reads MNHEY; CDR2 reads SMNVEV (reference sequence). CDR3 length: 16 amino acids. The junction had 5 bases not matched to a gene; V was cut back by 2 bases and J by 3 bases. The CDR3 loop reads CASSLIPQGANEKLFF. The CDR3 DNA is TGTGCCAGCAGTTTAATACCACAGGGGGCTAATGAAAAACTGTTTTTT.

The chain has TRBV28 and TRBJ2-5, with 9 bases lining up with TRBD1. The CDR3 loop spans 15 amino acids. The V segment lost 5 bases and the J segment 1 base; nucleotides outside the gene matches: 5. The germline CDR1 and CDR2 sequences are MDHEN and SYDVKM. The CDR3: CASSNRTGVQETQYF. The CDR3, as DNA: TGTGCCAGCAGTAACCGGACAGGGGTCCAAGAGACCCAGTACTTC.

This rearrangement joins TRBV20-1 to TRBJ2-7; 8 nucleotides line up with TRBD1. Germline CDR1 DFQATT, CDR2 SNEGSKA (reference sequence). V trimming: 3 bases; J trimming: 2 bases; junction bases outside the gene matches: 6. The CDR3 length is 14 residues. The CDR3 here is CSASKGTGAYEQYF. The CDR3, as DNA: TGCAGTGCTAGTAAGGGGACAGGAGCCTACGAGCAGTACTTC.

Points on this clonotype: At one end, the junction sequence differs from germline, possibly due to a read error. This chain uses TRBV5-5 with TRBJ2-7; no definite D call. The germline gives CDR1 SGHKS, CDR2 YYEKEE (reference sequence). CDR3 size: 17 residues. The CDR3 reads CASSLDRTSRANYGQYF. The CDR3 region has the DNA TGTGCCAGCAGCTTAGACCGGACCTCCCGGGCCAACTACGGGCAGTACTTC.

There are many counts of this clonotype. The V and J genes are TRBV20-1 and TRBJ2-3; possibly TRBD1 for D (5 bases). The V end lost 3 bases, the J end lost 1 base, and 11 bases lay between the germline ends. The CDR3 totals 14 residues. Germline V gene sequence: CDR1 DFQATT, CDR2 SNEGSKA (reference sequence). The CDR3 here is CSASRGLGTDTQYF. CDR3 in DNA: TGCAGTGCTAGTAGGGGTTTGGGCACAGATACGCAGTATTTT.